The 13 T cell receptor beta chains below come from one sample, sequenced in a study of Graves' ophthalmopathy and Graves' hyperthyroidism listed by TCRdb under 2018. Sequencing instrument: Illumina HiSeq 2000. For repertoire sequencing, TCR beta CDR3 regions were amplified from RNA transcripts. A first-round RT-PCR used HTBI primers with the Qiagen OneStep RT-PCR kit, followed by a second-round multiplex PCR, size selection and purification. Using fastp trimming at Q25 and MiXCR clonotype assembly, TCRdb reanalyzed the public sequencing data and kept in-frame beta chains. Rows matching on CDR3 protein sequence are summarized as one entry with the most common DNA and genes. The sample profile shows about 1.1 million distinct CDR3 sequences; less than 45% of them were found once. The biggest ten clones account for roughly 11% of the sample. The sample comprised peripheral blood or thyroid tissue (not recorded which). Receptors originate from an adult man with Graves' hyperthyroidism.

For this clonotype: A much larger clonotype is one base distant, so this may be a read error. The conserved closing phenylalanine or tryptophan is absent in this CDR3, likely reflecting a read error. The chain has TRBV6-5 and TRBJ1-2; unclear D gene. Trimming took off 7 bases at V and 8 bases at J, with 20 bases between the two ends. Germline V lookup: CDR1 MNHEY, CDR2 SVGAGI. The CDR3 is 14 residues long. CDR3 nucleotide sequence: TGTGCCAGCACCAACACCGGGCCCAAAGGGGGCTACACCCTC. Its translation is CASTNTGPKGGYTL.

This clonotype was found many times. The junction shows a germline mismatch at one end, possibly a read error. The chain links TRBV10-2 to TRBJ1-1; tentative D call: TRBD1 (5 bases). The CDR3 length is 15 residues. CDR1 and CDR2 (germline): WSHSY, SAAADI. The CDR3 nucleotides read TGTGCCAGCAGTTACAGGTATCTTGGAGACACTGAAGCTTTCTTT. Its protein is CASSYRYLGDTEAFF.

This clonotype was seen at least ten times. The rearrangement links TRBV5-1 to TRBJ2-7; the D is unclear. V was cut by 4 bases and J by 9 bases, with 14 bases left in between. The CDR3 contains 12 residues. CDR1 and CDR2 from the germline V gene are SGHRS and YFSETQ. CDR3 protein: CASSPDPTLQYF. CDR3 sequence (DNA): TGCGCCAGCAGCCCGGATCCAACCTTGCAGTACTTC.

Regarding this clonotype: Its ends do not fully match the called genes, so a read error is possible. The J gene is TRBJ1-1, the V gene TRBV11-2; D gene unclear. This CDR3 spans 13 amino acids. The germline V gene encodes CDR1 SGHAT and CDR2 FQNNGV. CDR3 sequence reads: CVSSLGKLTEAFF. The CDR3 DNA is TGTGTCAGCAGCTTAGGGAAGCTCACTGAAGCTTTCTTT.

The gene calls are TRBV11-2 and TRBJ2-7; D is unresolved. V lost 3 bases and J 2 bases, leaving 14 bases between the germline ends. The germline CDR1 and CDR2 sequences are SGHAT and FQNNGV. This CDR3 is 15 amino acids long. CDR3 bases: TGTGCCAGCAGCTTTCGAAGGAACGGACCCTACGAGCAGTACTTC. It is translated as CASSFRRNGPYEQYF. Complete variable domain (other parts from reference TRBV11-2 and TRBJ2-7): EAGVAQSPRYKIIEKRQSVAFWCNPISGHATLYWYQQILGQGPKLLIQFQNNGVVDDSQLPKDRFSAERLKGVDSTLKIQPAKLEDSAVYLCASSFRRNGPYEQYFGPGTRLTVT.

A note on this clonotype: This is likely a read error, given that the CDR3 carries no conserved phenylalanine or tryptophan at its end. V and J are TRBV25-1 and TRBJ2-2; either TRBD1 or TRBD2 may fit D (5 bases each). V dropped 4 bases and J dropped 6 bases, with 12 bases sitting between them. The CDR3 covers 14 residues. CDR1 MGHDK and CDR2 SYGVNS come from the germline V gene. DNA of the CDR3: TGTGCCAGCAGTGTGTTCCAGGGAGCCGGGGAGCTGTTTCTT. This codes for CASSVFQGAGELFL.

The CDR3 coding sequence is TGTGCCTGGAGTGTGACAGAGAATCAGCCCCAGCATTTT. As protein: CAWSVTENQPQHF. This chain links TRBV30 with TRBJ1-5, with TRBD1 as a possible D gene (5 bases). V lost 0 bases and J lost 4, with 7 bases in between. Per germline, CDR1 GTSNPN and CDR2 SVGIG (reference sequence). The CDR3 runs 13 residues.

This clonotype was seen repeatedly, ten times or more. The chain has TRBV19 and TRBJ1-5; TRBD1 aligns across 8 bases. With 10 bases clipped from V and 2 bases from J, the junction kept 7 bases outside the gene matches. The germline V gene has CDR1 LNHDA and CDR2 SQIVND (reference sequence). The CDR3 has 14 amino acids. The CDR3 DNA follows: TGTGCCACTACTCTGACAGGGGGCAATCAGCCCCAGCATTTT. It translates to CATTLTGGNQPQHF.

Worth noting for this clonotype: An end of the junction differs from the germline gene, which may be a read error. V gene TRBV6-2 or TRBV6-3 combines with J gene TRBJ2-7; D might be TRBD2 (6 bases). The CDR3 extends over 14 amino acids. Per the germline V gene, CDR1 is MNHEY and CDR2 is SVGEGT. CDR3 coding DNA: TGTGCCAGCAGTACCGGCCGGGACTCCGACGAGCAGTACTTC. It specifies CASSTGRDSDEQYF.

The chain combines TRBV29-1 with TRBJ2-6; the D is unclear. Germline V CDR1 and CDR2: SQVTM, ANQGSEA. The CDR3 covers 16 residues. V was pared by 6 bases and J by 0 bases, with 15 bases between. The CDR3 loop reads CSVLGFFSSGANVLTF. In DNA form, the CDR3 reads TGCAGCGTCCTCGGGTTTTTCAGCTCTGGGGCCAACGTCCTGACTTTC.

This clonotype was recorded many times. The CDR3 DNA reads as TGTGCCAGCAGCGTAGCTCGCAACACCGGGGAGCTGTTTTTT. Amino acid sequence: CASSVARNTGELFF. The chain has TRBV9 and TRBJ2-2, with D hard to call. The V gene lost 0 bases and the J gene lost 2 bases, with 5 bases spanning the gap. Germline loops: CDR1 SGDLS, CDR2 YYNGEE. This CDR3 is 14 amino acids long.

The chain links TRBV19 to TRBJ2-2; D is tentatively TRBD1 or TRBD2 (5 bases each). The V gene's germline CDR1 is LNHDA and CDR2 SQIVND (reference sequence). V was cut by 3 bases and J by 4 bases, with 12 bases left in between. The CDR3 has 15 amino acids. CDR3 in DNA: TGTGCCAGTAGTATGACCCCGGGACCCACCGGGGAGCTGTTTTTT. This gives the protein CASSMTPGPTGELFF.

The CDR3 DNA follows: TGTGCCAGCAGCTTGATCCGGGCTAATGAAAAACTGTTTTTT. Residues: CASSLIRANEKLFF. The rearrangement joins TRBV13 to TRBJ1-4, with D unclear. The length of the CDR3 is 14 residues. Germline V gene lookup returns CDR1 PRHDT and CDR2 FYEKMQ (reference sequence). Deletions cut 3 bases from V and 3 bases from J, with 8 bases between.